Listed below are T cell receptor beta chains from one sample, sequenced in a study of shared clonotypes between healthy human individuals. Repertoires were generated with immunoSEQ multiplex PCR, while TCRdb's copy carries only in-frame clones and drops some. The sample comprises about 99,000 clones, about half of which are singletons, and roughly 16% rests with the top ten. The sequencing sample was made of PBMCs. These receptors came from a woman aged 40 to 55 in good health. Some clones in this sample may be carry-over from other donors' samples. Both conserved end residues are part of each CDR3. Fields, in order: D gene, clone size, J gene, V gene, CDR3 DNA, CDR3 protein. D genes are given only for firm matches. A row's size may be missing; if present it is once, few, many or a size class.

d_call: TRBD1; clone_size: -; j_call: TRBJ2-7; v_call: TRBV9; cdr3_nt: TGTGCCAGCAGCTCGCGGACAGGGCACTCCTACGAGCAGTACTTC; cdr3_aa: CASSSRTGHSYEQYF
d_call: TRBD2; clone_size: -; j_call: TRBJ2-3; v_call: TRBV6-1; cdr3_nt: TGTGCCAGCAGTGATAATAGCGGGAGTGGTCCAGATACGCAGTATTTT; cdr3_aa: CASSDNSGSGPDTQYF
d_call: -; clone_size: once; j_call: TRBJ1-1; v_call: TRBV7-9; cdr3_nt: TGTGCCAGCAGCGGAGGAGGGAACACTGAAGCTTTCTTT; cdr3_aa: CASSGGGNTEAFF
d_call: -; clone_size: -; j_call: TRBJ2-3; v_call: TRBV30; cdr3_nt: TGTGCCTGGAGTTCCCAACAGGGAGATACGCAGTATTTT; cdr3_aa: CAWSSQQGDTQYF
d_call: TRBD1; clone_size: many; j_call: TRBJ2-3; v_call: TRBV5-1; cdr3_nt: TGCGCCAGCAGCTTTCCCACTACCGGGACAGGGGAGGTGGATACGCAGTATTTT; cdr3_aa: CASSFPTTGTGEVDTQYF
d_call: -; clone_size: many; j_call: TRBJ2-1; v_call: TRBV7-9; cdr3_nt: TGTGCCAGCCGGTCGACAGGCTACAATGAGCAGTTCTTC; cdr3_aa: CASRSTGYNEQFF
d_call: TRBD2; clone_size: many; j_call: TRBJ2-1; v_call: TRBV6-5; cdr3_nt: TGTGCCAGCAGTTCCCCTCGCAGCGGGAGACTGAATGAGCAGTTCTTC; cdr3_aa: CASSSPRSGRLNEQFF
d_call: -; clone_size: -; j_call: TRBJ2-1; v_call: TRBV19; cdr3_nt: TGTGCCAGTAGTATCTCCGCACAATACAATGAGCAGTTCTTC; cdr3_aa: CASSISAQYNEQFF
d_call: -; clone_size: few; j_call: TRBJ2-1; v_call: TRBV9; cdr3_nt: TGTGCCAGCAGCGTCTGGGGGGCAGGTAATGAGCAGTTCTTC; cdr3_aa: CASSVWGAGNEQFF
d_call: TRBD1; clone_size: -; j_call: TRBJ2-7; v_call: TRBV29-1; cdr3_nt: TGCAGCGCATCCGGGACAGAGCGCTACGAGCAGTACTTC; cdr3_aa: CSASGTERYEQYF
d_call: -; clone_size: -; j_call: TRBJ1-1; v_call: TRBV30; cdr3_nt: TGTGCCTGGAGTCGGGGGCGGACTGAAGCTTTCTTT; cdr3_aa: CAWSRGRTEAFF
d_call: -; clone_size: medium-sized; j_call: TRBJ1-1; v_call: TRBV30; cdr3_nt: TGTGCCTGGATTACTTACACTGAAGCTTTCTTT; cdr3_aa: CAWITYTEAFF
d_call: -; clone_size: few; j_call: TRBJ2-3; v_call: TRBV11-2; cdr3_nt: TGTGCCAGCAGCCGTGTCCGGGCTAGCATGGACCTTGATACGCAGTATTTT; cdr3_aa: CASSRVRASMDLDTQYF
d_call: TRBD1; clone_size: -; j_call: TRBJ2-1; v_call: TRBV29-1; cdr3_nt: TGCAGCGCCCGGGACAGGAACAATGAGCAGTTCTTC; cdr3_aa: CSARDRNNEQFF
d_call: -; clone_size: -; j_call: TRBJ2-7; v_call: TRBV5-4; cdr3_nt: TGTGCCAGCAGCCAAACCCAGGGGAGCTCCTACGAGCAGTACTTC; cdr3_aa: CASSQTQGSSYEQYF
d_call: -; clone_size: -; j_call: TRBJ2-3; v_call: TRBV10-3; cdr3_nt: TGTGCCATCAGTGAGTCTACCAGGAACACAGATACGCAGTATTTT; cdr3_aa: CAISESTRNTDTQYF
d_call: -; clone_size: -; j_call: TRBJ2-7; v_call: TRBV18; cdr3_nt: TGTGCCAGCTCACCCTCGCAGAGCTCCTACGAGCAGTACTTC; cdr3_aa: CASSPSQSSYEQYF
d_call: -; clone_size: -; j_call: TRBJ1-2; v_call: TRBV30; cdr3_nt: TGTGCCTGGATGTCCAGTATACTATTTGGCTACACCTTC; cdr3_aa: CAWMSSILFGYTF
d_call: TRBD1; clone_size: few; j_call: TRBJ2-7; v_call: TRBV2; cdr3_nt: TGTGCCAGCACTCTCGCGGCAGGGGGAATCAGGAGCGAGCAGTACTTC; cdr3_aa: CASTLAAGGIRSEQYF
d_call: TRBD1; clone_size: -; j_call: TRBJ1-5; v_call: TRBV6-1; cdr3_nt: TGTGCCAGTGGACAGGGATTAAATCAGCCCCAGCATTTT; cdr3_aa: CASGQGLNQPQHF
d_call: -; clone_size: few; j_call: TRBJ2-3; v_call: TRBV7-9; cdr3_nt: TGTGCCAGCAGCAGAGGGGTGGACGGCACAGATACGCAGTATTTT; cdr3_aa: CASSRGVDGTDTQYF